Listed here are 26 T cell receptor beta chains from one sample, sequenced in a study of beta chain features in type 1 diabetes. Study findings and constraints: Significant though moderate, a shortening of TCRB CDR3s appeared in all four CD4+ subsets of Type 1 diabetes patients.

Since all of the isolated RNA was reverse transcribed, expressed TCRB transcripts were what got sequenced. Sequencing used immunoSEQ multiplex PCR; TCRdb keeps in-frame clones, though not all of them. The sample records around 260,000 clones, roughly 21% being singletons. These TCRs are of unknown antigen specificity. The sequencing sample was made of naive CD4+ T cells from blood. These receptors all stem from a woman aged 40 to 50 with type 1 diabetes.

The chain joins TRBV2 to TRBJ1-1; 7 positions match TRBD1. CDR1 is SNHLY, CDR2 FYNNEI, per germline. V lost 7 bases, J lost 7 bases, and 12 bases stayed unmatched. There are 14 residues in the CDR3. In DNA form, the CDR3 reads TGTGCCAGCATCCCTCAGGGGGGCCCGAATGAAGCTTTCTTT. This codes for CASIPQGGPNEAFF.

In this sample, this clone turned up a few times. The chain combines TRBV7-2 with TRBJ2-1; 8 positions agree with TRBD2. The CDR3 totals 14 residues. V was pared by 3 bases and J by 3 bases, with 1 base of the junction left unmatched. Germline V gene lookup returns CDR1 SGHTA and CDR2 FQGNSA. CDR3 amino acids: CASSFTSGYNEQFF. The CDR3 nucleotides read TGTGCCAGCAGCTTTACTAGCGGCTACAATGAGCAGTTCTTC.

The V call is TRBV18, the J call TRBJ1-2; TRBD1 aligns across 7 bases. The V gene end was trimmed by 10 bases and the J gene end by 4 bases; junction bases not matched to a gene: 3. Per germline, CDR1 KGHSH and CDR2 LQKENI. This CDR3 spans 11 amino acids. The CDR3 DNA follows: TGTGCCATTCGGACAGGCTATGGCTACACCTTC. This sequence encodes CAIRTGYGYTF.

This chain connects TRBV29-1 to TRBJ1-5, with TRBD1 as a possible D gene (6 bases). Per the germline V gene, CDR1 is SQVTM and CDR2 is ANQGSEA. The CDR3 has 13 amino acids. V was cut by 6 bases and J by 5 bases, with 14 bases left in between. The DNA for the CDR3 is TGCAGCGTGACCAGGGGCCCGGATCAGCCCCAGCATTTT. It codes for CSVTRGPDQPQHF.

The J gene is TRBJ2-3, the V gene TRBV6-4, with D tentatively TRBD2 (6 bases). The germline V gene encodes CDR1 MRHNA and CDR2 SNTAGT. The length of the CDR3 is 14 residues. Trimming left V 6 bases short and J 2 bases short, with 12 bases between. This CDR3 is CASSRGEATDTQYF. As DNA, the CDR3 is TGTGCCAGCAGCCGCGGGGAGGCCACAGATACGCAGTATTTT.

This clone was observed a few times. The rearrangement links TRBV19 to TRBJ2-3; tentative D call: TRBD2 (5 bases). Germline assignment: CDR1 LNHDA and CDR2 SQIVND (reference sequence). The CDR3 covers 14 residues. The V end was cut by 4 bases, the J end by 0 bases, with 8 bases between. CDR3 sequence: CASSTGDSTDTQYF. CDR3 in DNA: TGTGCCAGTAGTACCGGGGATAGCACAGATACGCAGTATTTT.

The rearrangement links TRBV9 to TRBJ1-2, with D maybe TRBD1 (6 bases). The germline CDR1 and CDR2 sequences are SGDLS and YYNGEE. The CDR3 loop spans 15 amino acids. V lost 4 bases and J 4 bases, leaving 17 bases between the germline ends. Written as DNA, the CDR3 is TGTGCCAGCAGCCCCGAGGGGCAGGGGCCCTATGGCTACACCTTC. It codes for CASSPEGQGPYGYTF.

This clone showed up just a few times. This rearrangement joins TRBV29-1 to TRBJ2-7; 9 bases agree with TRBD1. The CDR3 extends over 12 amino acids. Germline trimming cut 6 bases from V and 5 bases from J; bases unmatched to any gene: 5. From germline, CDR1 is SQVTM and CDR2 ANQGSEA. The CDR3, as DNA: TGCAGCGTGGGGGACAGGGTCCACGAGCAGTACTTC. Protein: CSVGDRVHEQYF.

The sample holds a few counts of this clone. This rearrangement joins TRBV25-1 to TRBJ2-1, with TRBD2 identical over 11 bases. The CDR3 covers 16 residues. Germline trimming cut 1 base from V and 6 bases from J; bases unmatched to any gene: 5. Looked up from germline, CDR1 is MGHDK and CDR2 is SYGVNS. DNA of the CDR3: TGTGCCAGCAGTGAATCAAGACTAGCGGGACCCAATGAGCAGTTCTTC. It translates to CASSESRLAGPNEQFF.

CDR3: CASSLNPSGNTDTQYF. The CDR3 DNA sequence: TGTGCCAGCAGCTTAAATCCTAGCGGGAACACAGATACGCAGTATTTT. The chain employs TRBV11-3 and TRBJ2-3; TRBD2 matches 9 bases. The J segment lost 2 bases and the V segment lost 2 bases, leaving 5 bases of the junction unmatched. Germline assignment: CDR1 SGHNT and CDR2 YENEEA. The CDR3 runs 16 residues.

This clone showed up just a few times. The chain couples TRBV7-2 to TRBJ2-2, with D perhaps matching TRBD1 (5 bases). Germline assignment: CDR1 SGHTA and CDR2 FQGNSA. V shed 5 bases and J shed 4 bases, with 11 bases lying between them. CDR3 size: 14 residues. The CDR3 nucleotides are TGTGCCAGCAGCACAGGTTCGAGCACCGGGGAGCTGTTTTTT. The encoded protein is CASSTGSSTGELFF.

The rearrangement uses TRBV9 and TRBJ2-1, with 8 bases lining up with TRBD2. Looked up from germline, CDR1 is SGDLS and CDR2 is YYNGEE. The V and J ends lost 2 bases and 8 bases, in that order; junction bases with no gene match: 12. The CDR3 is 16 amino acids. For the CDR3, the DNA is TGTGCCAGCAGCGTCCGGGGAGCGGGAGTACGCGATGAGCAGTTCTTC. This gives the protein CASSVRGAGVRDEQFF.

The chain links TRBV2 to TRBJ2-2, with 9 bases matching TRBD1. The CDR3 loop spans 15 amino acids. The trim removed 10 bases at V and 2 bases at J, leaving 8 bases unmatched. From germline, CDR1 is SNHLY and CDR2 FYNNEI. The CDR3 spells CATRTGATNTGELFF. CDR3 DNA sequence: TGTGCCACCCGGACAGGGGCCACTAACACCGGGGAGCTGTTTTTT.

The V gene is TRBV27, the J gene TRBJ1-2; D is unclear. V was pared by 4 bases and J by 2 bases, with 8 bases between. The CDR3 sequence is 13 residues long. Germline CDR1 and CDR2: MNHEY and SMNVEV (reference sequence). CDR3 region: CASSSRLNYGYTF. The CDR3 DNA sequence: TGTGCCAGCAGTTCGAGGTTGAACTATGGCTACACCTTC.

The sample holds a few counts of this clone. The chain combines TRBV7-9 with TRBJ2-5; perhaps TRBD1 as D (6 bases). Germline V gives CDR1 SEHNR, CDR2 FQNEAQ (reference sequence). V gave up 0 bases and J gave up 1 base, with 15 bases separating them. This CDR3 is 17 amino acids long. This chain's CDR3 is CASSLALTGIGQETQYF. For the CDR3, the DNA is TGTGCCAGCAGCTTAGCGCTCACAGGGATTGGCCAAGAGACCCAGTACTTC.

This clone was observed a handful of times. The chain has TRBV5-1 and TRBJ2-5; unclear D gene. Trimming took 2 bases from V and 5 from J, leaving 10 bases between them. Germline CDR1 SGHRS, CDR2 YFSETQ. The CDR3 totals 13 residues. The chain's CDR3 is CASSFAVRETQYF. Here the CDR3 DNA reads TGCGCCAGCAGCTTCGCCGTTCGGGAGACCCAGTACTTC.

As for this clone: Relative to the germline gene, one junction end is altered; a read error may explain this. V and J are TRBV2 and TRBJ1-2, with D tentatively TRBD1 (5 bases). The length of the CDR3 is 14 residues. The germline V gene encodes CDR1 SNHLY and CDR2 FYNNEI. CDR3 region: CASGDRAYSWGVRF. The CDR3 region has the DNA TGTGCCAGCGGAGACCGGGCCTATTCATGGGGGGTTCGCTTC.

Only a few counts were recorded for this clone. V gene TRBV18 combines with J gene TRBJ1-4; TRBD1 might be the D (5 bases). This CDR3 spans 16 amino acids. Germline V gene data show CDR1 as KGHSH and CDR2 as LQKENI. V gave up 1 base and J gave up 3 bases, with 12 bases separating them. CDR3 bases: TGTGCCAGCTCACCACTCCGAGACAGAGCTAATGAAAAACTGTTTTTT. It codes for CASSPLRDRANEKLFF.

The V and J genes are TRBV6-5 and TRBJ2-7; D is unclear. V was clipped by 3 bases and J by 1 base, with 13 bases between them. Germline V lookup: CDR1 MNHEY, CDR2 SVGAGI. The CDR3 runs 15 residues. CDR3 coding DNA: TGTGCCAGCAGTTATGGAACTGGGCTATCCTACGAGCAGTACTTC. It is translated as CASSYGTGLSYEQYF.

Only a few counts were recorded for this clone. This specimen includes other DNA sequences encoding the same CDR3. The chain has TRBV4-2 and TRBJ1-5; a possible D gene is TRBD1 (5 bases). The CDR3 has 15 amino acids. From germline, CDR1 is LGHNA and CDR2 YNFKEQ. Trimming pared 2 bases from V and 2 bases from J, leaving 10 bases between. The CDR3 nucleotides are TGTGCCAGCAGCCAAAGTCAGGGCGGCAATCAGCCCCAGCATTTT. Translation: CASSQSQGGNQPQHF.

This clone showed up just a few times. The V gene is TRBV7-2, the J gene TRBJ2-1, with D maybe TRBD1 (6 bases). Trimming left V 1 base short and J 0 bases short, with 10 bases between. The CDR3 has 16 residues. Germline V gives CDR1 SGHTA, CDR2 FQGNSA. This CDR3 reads CASSLVRGTSYNEQFF. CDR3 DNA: TGTGCCAGCAGCTTAGTTAGGGGGACCTCCTACAATGAGCAGTTCTTC.

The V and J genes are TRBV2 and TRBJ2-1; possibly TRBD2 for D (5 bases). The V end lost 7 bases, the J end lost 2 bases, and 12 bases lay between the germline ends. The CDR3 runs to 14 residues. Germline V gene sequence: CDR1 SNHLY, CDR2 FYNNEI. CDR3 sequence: CASIRGPAYNEQFF. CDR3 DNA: TGTGCCAGCATTCGAGGGCCAGCCTACAATGAGCAGTTCTTC.

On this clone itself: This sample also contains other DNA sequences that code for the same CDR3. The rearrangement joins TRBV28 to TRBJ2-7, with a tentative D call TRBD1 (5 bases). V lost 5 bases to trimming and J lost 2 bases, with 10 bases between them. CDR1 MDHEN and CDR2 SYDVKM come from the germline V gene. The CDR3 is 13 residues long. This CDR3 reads CASSRTGTYEQYF. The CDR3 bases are TGTGCCAGCAGTCGAACAGGTACCTACGAGCAGTACTTC.

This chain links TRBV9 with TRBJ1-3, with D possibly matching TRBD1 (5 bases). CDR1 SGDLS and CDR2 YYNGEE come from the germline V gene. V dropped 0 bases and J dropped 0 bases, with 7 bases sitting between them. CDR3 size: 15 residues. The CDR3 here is CASSVGTTSGNTIYF. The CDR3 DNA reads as TGTGCCAGCAGCGTAGGGACAACCTCTGGAAACACCATATATTTT. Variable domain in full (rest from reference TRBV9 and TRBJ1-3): DSGVTQTPKHLITATGQRVTLRCSPRSGDLSVYWYQQSLDQGLQFLIQYYNGEERAKGNILERFSAQQFPDLHSELNLSSLELGDSALYFCASSVGTTSGNTIYFGEGSWLTVV.

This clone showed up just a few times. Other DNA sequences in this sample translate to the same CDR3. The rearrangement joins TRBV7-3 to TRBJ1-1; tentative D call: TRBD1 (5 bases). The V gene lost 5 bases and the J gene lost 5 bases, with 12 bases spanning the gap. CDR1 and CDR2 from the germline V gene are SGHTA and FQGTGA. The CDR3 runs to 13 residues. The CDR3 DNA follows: TGTGCCAGCAGCCTGGGGCAAGGGACTGAAGCTTTCTTT. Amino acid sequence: CASSLGQGTEAFF. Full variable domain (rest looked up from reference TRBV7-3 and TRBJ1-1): GAGVSQTPSNKVTEKGKYVELRCDPISGHTALYWYRQSLGQGPEFLIYFQGTGAADDSGLPNDRFFAVRPEGSVSTLKIQRTERGDSAVYLCASSLGQGTEAFFGQGTRLTVV.

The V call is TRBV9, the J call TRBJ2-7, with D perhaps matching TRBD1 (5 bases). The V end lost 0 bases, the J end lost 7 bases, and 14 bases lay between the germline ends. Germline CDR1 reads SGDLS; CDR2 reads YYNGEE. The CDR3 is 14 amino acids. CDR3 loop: CASSVEGSTGEQYF. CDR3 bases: TGTGCCAGCAGCGTAGAGGGGTCTACCGGGGAGCAGTACTTC.